The T cell receptor beta chain under discussion was sequenced for a study of follicular helper T cells after annual influenza vaccination. Comments on this clone: Its target is unknown.

J lost 6 bases, V lost 0 bases, and 6 bases had no gene match. Germline CDR1 reads ENHRY; CDR2 reads SYGVKD. This CDR3 spans 16 amino acids. Generated by immunoSEQ multiplex PCR, the TCRdb table keeps only in-frame clones and is missing some. The repertoire holds approximately 9,000 clones, with over 85% as singletons. Findings and limits, study-wide: Each annual vaccination recalled recurring oligoclonal ICOS+CD38+ cTfh clonotypes. Most later recoveries of Day 7 ICOS+CD38+ clones were ICOS-CD38- cTfh.

Time point indicated: 2015-2016 season, pre-vaccination. Sorted blood CD4 subsets were sequenced before and after adults received seasonal inactivated influenza vaccine. The sequences come from CXCR5+ CD38- circulating T follicular helper cells from blood, collected on the day of influenza vaccination. Subset here: circulating Tfh, non-naive CD4+CXCR5+PD-1+ (ICOS+CD38+ or ICOS-CD38-). This sequence was found in an adult who received the influenza vaccine. The chain is built from TRBV10-3 and TRBJ1-5, with 9 bases fitting TRBD1. CDR3 residues: CAISESTGQGIQPQHF. Here the CDR3 DNA reads TGTGCCATCAGTGAGTCGACCGGACAGGGGATTCAGCCCCAGCATTTT.